This entry lists 8 T cell receptor beta chains sequenced from one sample in a study of OX40 agonist ivuxolimab in advanced cancers. Only in-frame clones appear in the TCRdb table, and some are missing; sequencing was by immunoSEQ multiplex PCR. There are some 19,000 clones in the sample; about four fifths occur only once, and around 19% lies in the top ten. This specimen consisted of CD4+ or CD8+ T cells sorted from blood, obtained in a trial of the OX40 agonist ivuxolimab. The receptor set was obtained from an adult with an advanced solid tumor such as melanoma, head and neck, liver or kidney cancer.

The chain uses TRBV4-1 and TRBJ1-1; tentative D call: TRBD1 (6 bases). The V end lost 4 bases, the J end lost 1 base, and 13 bases lay between the germline ends. Germline CDR1 reads MGHRA; CDR2 reads YSYEKL. The CDR3 is 15 residues long. CDR3 sequence: CASSLLDSPNTEAFF. The CDR3, as DNA: TGCGCCAGCAGCCTACTGGACAGCCCGAACACTGAAGCTTTCTTT.

This clone came up once. The chain recombines TRBV5-8 with TRBJ2-1; D tentatively reads TRBD1 or TRBD2 (5 bases each). CDR1 and CDR2 from the germline V gene are SGHTS and YDEGEE. V lost 5 bases and J lost 7, with 13 bases in between. CDR3 length equals 13 residues. The CDR3 nucleotides are TGTGCCAGCAGTTGGGACGAGATGAATGAGCAGTTCTTC. Protein sequence: CASSWDEMNEQFF.

The chain employs TRBV27 and TRBJ2-7; weak D call: TRBD2 (6 bases). The length of the CDR3 is 14 residues. Per the germline V gene, CDR1 is MNHEY and CDR2 is SMNVEV (reference sequence). V was pared by 4 bases and J by 3 bases, with 13 bases between. CDR3 sequence reads: CASSYDTEGYEQYF. Written as DNA, the CDR3 is TGTGCCAGCAGTTACGACACGGAGGGCTACGAGCAGTACTTC.

This chain joins TRBV4-3 and TRBJ2-3; either TRBD1 or TRBD2 may fit D (5 bases each). The germline V gene has CDR1 LGHNA and CDR2 YSLEER. Trimming removed 1 base at V and 6 bases at J, with 17 bases between. The CDR3 runs 16 residues. The CDR3 reads CASSQVGTAAGDTQYF. For the CDR3, the DNA is TGCGCCAGCAGCCAAGTCGGGACGGCGGCGGGTGATACGCAGTATTTT.

The chain couples TRBV11-2 to TRBJ2-7; D perhaps matches TRBD2 (5 bases). This CDR3 contains 14 residues. V was cut by 3 bases and J by 0 bases, with 9 bases left in between. Germline CDR1 is SGHAT and CDR2 is FQNNGV. The CDR3 spells CASSLSGSSYEQYF. The CDR3 DNA is TGTGCCAGCAGCTTGAGCGGTAGCTCCTACGAGCAGTACTTC.

This clone was observed a single time. The chain joins TRBV7-8 to TRBJ2-3; no reliable D call. Per germline, CDR1 SGHVS and CDR2 FQNEAQ. V was pared by 1 base and J by 1 base, with 9 bases between. This CDR3 is 15 amino acids long. Written as DNA, the CDR3 is TGTGCCAGCAGCTTAGAAATCAGTGGCACAGATACGCAGTATTTT. Its protein is CASSLEISGTDTQYF.

V is TRBV7-9 and J is TRBJ1-2; D is possibly TRBD1 (6 bases). This CDR3 comprises 17 residues. The V and J ends lost 5 bases and 3 bases respectively, with 22 bases between them. Germline V gene sequence: CDR1 SEHNR, CDR2 FQNEAQ (reference sequence). In nucleotides, the CDR3 is TGTGCCAGCAGCCCCTACGAGGGGGGGAAGGAGCACTATGGCTACACCTTC. Protein product: CASSPYEGGKEHYGYTF.

This clone was seen just once. V usage is TRBV28 and J usage is TRBJ2-1; D is uncertain. Germline V gene data show CDR1 as MDHEN and CDR2 as SYDVKM. The CDR3 has 13 residues. V dropped 6 bases and J dropped 8 bases, with 14 bases sitting between them. The CDR3 DNA sequence: TGTGCCAGCAGCCTACTTGCCGAGGATGAGCAGTTCTTC. Its protein product is CASSLLAEDEQFF.